The sequence of this TCR beta chain was determined in a study of blood T cell repertoires in COVID-19. Trimming removed 2 bases from V and 0 bases from J, with 10 bases in between. Germline CDR1 reads SGHNT; CDR2 reads YENEEA. The CDR3 is 15 amino acids. Produced via immunoSEQ multiplex PCR; TCRdb's table is partial and in-frame only. This sample has approximately 200,000 clones; 85% occur once, and the top ten carry over 15%. The chain joins TRBV11-3 to TRBJ1-1; D gene ambiguous. The sequenced sample consisted of PBMCs or T cells enriched from blood (not recorded which). The origin of this receptor is a man in his forties who had recovered from COVID-19. The CDR3 region has the DNA TGTGCCAGCAGCTTAACGAGACACATGAACACTGAAGCTTTCTTT. Protein: CASSLTRHMNTEAFF.